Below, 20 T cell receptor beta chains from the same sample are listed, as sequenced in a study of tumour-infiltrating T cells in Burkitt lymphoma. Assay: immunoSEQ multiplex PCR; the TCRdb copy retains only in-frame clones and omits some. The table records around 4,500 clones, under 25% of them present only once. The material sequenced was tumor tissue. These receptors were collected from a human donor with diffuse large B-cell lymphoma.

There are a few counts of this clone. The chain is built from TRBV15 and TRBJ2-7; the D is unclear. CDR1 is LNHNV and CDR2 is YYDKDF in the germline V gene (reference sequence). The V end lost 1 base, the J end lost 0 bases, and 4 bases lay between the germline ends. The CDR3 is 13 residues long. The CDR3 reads CATSRGSSYEQYF. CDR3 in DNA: TGTGCCACCAGCAGAGGCAGCTCCTACGAGCAGTACTTC.

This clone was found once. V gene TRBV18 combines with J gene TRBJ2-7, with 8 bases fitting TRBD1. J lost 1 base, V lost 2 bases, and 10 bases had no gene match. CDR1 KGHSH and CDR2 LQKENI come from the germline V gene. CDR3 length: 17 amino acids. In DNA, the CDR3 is TGTGCCAGCTCACCATCGGGGACAGGTCCTTTTTCCTACGAGCAGTACTTC. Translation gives CASSPSGTGPFSYEQYF.

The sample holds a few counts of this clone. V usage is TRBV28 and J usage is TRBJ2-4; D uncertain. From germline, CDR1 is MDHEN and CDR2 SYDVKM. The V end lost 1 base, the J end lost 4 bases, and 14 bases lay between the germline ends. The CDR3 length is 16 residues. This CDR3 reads CASSLSPELLKNIQYF. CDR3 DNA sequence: TGTGCCAGCAGTTTATCCCCAGAACTCCTAAAAAACATTCAGTACTTC. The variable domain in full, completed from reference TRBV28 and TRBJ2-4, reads DVKVTQSSRYLVKRTGEKVFLECVQDMDHENMFWYRQDPGLGLRLIYFSYDVKMKEKGDIPEGYSVSREKKERFSLILESASTNQTSMYLCASSLSPELLKNIQYFGAGTRLSVL.

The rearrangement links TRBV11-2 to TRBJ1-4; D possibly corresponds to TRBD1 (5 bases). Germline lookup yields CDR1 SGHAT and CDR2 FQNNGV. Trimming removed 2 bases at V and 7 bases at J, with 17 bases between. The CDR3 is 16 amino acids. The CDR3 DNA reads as TGTGCCAGCAGCTTACAGGGCCAGGTCCAGGGTGAAAAACTGTTTTTT. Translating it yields CASSLQGQVQGEKLFF.

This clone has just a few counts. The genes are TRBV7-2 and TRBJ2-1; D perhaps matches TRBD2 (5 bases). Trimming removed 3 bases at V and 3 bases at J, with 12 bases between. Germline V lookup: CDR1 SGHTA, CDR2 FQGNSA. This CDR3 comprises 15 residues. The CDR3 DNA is TGTGCCAGCAGCTTGTCGGCGGGCAACTACAATGAGCAGTTCTTC. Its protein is CASSLSAGNYNEQFF.

In DNA, the CDR3 is TGTGCCAGCTCGGGACGGAGATATGGCTACACCTTC. It specifies CASSGRRYGYTF. This sequence joins TRBV19 and TRBJ1-2; D is possibly TRBD1 (5 bases). Germline-derived CDR1 and CDR2 are LNHDA and SQIVND (reference sequence). The ends were cut back, 9 bases at V and 5 bases at J, with 13 bases in the middle. The CDR3 is made up of 12 amino acids. The whole variable domain, remainder taken from reference TRBV19 and TRBJ1-2, is DGGITQSPKYLFRKEGQNVTLSCEQNLNHDAMYWYRQDPGQGLRLIYYSQIVNDFQKGDIAEGYSVSREKKESFPLTVTSAQKNPTAFYLCASSGRRYGYTFGSGTRLTVV.

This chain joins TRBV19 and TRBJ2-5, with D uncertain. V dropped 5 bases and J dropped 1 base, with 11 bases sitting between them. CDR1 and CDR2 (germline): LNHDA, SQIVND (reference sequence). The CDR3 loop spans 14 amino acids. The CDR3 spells CASSALDTQETQYF. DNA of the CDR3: TGTGCCAGTAGTGCCCTAGACACCCAAGAGACCCAGTACTTC.

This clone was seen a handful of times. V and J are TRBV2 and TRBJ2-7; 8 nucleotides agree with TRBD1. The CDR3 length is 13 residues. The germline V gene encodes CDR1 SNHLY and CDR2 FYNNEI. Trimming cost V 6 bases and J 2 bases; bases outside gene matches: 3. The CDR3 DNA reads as TGTGCCAGCAGGGACAGGGCGACCTACGAGCAGTACTTC. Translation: CASRDRATYEQYF.

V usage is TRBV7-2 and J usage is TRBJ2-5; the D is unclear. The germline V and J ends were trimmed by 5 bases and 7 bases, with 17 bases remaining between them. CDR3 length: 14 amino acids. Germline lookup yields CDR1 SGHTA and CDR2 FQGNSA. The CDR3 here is CASSEDSARGTQYF. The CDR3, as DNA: TGTGCCAGCAGCGAAGACTCAGCTCGAGGGACCCAGTACTTC.

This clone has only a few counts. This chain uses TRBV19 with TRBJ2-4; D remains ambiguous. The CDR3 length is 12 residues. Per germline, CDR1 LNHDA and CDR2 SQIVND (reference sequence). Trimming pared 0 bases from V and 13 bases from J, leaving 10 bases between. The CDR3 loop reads CASSIDRRIQYF. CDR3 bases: TGTGCCAGTAGTATAGATAGAAGGATCCAGTACTTC.

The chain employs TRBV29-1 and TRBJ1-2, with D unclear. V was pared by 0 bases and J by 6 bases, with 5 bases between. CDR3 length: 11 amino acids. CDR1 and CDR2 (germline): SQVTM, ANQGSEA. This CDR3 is CSVEENHGYTF. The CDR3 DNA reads TGCAGCGTTGAAGAAAACCATGGCTACACCTTC. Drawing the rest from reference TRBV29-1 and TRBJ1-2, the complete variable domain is SAVISQKPSRDICQRGTSLTIQCQVDSQVTMMFWYRQQPGQSLTLIATANQGSEATYESGFVIDKFPISRPNLTFSTLTVSNMSPEDSSIYLCSVEENHGYTFGSGTRLTVV.

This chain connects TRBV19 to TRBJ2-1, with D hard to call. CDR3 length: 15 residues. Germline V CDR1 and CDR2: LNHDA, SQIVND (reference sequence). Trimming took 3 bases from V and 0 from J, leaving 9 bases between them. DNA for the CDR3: TGTGCCAGTAGTATCGGGCCAGTCTCCTACAATGAGCAGTTCTTC. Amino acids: CASSIGPVSYNEQFF. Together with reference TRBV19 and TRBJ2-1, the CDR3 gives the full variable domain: DGGITQSPKYLFRKEGQNVTLSCEQNLNHDAMYWYRQDPGQGLRLIYYSQIVNDFQKGDIAEGYSVSREKKESFPLTVTSAQKNPTAFYLCASSIGPVSYNEQFFGPGTRLTVL.

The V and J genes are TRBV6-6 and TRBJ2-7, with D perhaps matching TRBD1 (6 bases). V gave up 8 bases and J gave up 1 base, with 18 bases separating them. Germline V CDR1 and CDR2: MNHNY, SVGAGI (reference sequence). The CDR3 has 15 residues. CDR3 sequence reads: CASHTSAGVSYEQYF. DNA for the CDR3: TGTGCCAGCCACACGTCGGCAGGGGTATCCTACGAGCAGTACTTC.

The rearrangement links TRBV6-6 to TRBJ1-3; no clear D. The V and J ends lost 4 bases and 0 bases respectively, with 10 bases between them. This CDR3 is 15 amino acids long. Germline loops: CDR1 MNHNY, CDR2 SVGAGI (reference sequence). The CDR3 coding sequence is TGTGCCAGCAGTTCGGTGGGTGGCTCTGGAAACACCATATATTTT. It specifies CASSSVGGSGNTIYF.

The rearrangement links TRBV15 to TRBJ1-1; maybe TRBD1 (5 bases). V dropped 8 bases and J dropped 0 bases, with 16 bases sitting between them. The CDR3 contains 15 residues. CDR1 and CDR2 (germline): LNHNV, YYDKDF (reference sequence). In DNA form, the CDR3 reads TGTGCCACCCACCGGGGCGGGACTATGAACACTGAAGCTTTCTTT. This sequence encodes CATHRGGTMNTEAFF.

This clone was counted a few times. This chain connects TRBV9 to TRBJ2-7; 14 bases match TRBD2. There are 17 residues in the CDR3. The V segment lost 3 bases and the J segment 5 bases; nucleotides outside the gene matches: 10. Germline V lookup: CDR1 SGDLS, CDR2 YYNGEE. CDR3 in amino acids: CASSAGTSGSGGNEQYF. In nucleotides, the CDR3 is TGTGCCAGCAGCGCTGGGACTAGCGGGAGTGGGGGCAACGAGCAGTACTTC.

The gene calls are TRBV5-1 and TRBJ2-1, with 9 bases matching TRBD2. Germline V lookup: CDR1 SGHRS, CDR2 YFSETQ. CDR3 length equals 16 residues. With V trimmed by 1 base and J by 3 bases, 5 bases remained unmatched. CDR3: CASSLPRLADYNEQFF. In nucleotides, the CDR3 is TGCGCCAGCAGCTTGCCGCGACTAGCGGACTACAATGAGCAGTTCTTC. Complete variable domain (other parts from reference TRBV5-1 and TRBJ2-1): KAGVTQTPRYLIKTRGQQVTLSCSPISGHRSVSWYQQTPGQGLQFLFEYFSETQRNKGNFPGRFSGRQFSNSRSEMNVSTLELGDSALYLCASSLPRLADYNEQFFGPGTRLTVL.

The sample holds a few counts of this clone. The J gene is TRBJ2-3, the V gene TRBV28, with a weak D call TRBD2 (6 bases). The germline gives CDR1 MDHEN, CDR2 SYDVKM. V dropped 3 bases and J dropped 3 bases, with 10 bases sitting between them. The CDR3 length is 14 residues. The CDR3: CASSFTSGTDTQYF. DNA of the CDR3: TGTGCCAGCAGTTTCACCAGCGGGACAGATACGCAGTATTTT.

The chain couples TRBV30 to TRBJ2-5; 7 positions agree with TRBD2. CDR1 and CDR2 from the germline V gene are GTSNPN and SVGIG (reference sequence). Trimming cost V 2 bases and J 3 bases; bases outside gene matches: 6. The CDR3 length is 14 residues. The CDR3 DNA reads TGTGCCTGGAGTCCGCGGACTAGGAAAGAGACCCAGTACTTC. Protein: CAWSPRTRKETQYF.

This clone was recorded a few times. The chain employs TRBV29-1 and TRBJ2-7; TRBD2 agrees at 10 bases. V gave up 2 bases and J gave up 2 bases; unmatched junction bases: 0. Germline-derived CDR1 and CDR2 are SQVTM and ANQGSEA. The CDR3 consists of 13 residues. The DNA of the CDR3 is TGCAGCGTTGAAACTAGCGGGACCTACGAGCAGTACTTC. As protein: CSVETSGTYEQYF.